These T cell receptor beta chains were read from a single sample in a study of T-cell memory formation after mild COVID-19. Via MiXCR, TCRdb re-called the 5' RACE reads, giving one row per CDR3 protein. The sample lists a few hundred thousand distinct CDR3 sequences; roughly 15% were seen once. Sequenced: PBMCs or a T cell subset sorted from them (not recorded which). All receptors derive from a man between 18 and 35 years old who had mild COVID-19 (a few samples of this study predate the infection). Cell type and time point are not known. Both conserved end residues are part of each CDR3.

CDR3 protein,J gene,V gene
CASSSFGSDSGANVLTF,TRBJ2-6,TRBV7-8
CSVLKLTGTSYGYTF,TRBJ1-2,TRBV29-1
CSARGPAGGRPDTQYF,TRBJ2-3,TRBV20-1
CASSLDGLELFF,TRBJ2-2,TRBV5-1
CASSQDSGGGHGYTF,TRBJ1-2,TRBV3-1
CASSSLQGGDGYTF,TRBJ1-2,TRBV5-1
CASSRDGHYEQYF,TRBJ2-7,TRBV6-2/TRBV6-3
CASSLDTGTDTQYF,TRBJ2-3,TRBV6-4
CAGRGSGANVLTF,TRBJ2-6,TRBV12-3/TRBV12-4
CASSPNEGRGADYF,TRBJ2-5,TRBV7-2
CASSNRADNSPLHF,TRBJ1-6,TRBV12-3/TRBV12-4
CASRSRGRPPAFF,TRBJ1-1,TRBV2
CASSQPGSPFEKLFF,TRBJ1-4,TRBV4-3
CASSTSVPGYTF,TRBJ1-2,TRBV2
CASSGQGWVEAFF,TRBJ1-1,TRBV12-3/TRBV12-4
CASSSDWGYEQYF,TRBJ2-7,TRBV7-3
CASSLGLAGPSTDTQYF,TRBJ2-3,TRBV7-2
CATSIQGDTQYF,TRBJ2-3,TRBV15
CATSEVKGAQETQYF,TRBJ2-5,TRBV24-1
CATSRAWGTGKLFF,TRBJ1-4,TRBV15
CASSYGTGTSGANVLTF,TRBJ2-6,TRBV5-1
CASSSLQSSYEQYF,TRBJ2-7,TRBV5-1
CASSPKGSRYEQYF,TRBJ2-7,TRBV18
CASSLVLLGRIQYF,TRBJ2-4,TRBV7-3
CASSPGINGGYTF,TRBJ1-2,TRBV25-1
CAISERPGTEYGYTF,TRBJ1-2,TRBV10-3